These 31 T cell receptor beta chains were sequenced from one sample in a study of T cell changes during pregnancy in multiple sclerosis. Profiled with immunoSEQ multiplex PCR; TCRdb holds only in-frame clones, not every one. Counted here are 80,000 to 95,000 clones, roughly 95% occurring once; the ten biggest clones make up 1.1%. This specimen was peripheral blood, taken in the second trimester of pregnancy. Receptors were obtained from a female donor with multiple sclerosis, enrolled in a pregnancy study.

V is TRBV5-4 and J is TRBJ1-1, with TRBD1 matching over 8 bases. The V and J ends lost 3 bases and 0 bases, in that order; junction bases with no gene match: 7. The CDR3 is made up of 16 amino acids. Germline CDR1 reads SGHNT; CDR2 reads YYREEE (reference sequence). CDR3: CASSSGQGVVNTEAFF. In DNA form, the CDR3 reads TGTGCCAGCAGCTCCGGACAGGGTGTGGTGAACACTGAAGCTTTCTTT.

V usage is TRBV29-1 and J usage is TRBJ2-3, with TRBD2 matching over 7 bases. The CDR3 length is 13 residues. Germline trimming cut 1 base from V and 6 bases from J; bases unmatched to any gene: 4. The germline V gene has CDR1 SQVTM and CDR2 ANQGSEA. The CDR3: CSVEVGGGDTQYF. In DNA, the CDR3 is TGCAGCGTTGAAGTGGGGGGGGGTGATACGCAGTATTTT.

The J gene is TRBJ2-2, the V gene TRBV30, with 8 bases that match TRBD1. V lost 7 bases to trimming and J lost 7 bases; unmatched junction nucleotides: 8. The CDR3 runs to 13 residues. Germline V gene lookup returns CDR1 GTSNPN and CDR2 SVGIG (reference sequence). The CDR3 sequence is CAFRDRSVGELFF. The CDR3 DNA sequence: TGTGCCTTCCGGGACAGGTCGGTCGGGGAGCTGTTTTTT.

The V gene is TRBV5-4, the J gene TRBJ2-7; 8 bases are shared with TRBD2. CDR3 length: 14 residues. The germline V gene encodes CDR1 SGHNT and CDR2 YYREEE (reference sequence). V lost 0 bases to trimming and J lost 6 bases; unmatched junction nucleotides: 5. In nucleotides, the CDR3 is TGTGCCAGCAGCTTGGCGGGAGGGCCCCGCGAGCAGTACTTC. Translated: CASSLAGGPREQYF.

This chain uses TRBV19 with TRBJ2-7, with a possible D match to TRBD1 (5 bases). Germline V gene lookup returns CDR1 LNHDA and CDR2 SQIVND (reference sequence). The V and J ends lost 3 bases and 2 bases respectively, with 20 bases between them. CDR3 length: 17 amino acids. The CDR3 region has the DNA TGTGCCAGTAGTATGGGATCAATAGCATTGGGGCCCTACGAGCAGTACTTC. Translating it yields CASSMGSIALGPYEQYF. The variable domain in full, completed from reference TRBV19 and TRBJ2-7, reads DGGITQSPKYLFRKEGQNVTLSCEQNLNHDAMYWYRQDPGQGLRLIYYSQIVNDFQKGDIAEGYSVSREKKESFPLTVTSAQKNPTAFYLCASSMGSIALGPYEQYFGPGTRLTVT.

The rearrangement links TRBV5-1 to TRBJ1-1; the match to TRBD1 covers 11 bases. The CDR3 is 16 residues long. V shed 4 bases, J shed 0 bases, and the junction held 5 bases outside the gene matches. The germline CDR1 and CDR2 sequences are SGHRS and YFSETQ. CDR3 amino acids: CASSGGQGVVNTEAFF. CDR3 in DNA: TGCGCCAGCAGCGGGGGACAGGGGGTAGTGAACACTGAAGCTTTCTTT.

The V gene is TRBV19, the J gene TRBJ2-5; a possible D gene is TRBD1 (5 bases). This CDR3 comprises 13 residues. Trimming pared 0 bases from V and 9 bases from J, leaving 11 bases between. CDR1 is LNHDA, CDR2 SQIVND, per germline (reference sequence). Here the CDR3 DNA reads TGTGCCAGTAGTATAGAACCTAGGGGTTCCCAGTACTTC. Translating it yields CASSIEPRGSQYF.

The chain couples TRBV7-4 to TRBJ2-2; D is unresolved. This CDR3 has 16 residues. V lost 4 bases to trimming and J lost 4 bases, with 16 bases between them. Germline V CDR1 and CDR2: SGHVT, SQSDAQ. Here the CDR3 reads CASSSTVTAGTGELFF. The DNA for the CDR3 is TGTGCCAGCAGCTCTACAGTCACGGCAGGCACCGGGGAGCTGTTTTTT.

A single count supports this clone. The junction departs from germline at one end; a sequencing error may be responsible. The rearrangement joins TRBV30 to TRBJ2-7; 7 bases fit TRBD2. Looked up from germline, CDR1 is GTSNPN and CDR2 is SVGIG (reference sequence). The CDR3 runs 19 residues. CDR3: CAWSVTAGVGGRASHEQYF. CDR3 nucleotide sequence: TGTGCCTGGAGTGTAACGGCGGGGGTCGGGGGGAGGGCCTCCCACGAGCAGTACTTC.

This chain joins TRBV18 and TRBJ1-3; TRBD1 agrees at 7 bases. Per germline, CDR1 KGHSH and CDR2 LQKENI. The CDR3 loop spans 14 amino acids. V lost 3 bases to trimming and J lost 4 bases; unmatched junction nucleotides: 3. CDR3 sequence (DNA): TGTGCCAGCTCACCGCTGGGACAGGGAAACACCATATATTTT. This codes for CASSPLGQGNTIYF. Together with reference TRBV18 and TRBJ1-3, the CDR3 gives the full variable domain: NAGVMQNPRHLVRRRGQEARLRCSPMKGHSHVYWYRQLPEEGLKFMVYLQKENIIDESGMPKERFSAEFPKEGPSILRIQQVVRGDSAAYFCASSPLGQGNTIYFGEGSWLTVV.

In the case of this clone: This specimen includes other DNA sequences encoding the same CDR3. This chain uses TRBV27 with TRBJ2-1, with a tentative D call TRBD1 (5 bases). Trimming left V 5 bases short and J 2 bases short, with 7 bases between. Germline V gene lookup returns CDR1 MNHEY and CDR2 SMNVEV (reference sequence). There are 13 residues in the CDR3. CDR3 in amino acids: CASSPGTYNEQFF. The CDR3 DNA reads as TGTGCCAGCAGTCCAGGGACCTACAATGAGCAGTTCTTC.

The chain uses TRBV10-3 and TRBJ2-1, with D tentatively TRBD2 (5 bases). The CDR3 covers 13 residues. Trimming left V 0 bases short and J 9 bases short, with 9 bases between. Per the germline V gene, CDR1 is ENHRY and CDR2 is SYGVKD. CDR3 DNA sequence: TGTGCCATCAGTGAGTCGTCTAGCCTTGAGCAGTTCTTC. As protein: CAISESSSLEQFF.

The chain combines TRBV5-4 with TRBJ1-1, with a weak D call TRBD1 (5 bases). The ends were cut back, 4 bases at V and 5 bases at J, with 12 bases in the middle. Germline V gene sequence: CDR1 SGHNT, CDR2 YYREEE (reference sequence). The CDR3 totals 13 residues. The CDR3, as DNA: TGTGCCAGCAGCAGCCAGGGAAGAACTGAAGCTTTCTTT. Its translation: CASSSQGRTEAFF.

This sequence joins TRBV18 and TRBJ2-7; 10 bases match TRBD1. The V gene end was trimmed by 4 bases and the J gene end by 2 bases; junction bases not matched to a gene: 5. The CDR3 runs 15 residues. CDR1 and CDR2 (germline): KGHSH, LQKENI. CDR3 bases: TGTGCCAGCTCACTAGGACAGGGGGAAACCTACGAGCAGTACTTC. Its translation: CASSLGQGETYEQYF.

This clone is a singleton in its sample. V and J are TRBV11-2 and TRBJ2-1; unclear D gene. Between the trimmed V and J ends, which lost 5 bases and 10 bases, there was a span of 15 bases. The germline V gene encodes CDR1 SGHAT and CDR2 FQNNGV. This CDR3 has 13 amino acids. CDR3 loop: CASSLRPIAEQFF. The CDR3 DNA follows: TGTGCCAGCAGCCTTCGCCCGATCGCGGAGCAGTTCTTC.

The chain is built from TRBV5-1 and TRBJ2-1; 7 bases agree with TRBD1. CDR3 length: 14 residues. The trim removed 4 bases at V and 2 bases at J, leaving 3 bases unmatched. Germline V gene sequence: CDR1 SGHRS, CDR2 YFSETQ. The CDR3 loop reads CASSEGQTYNEQFF. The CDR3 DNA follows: TGCGCCAGCAGCGAGGGACAGACCTACAATGAGCAGTTCTTC.

In DNA, the CDR3 is TGCGCCAGCAGTGAAGGACAGGGTGGGTACAATGAGCAGTTCTTC. This encodes CASSEGQGGYNEQFF. This chain uses TRBV10-1 with TRBJ2-1; 8 nucleotides align to TRBD1. V was clipped by 3 bases and J by 4 bases; unmatched bases: 5. CDR3 length: 15 residues. Germline V gives CDR1 WNHNN, CDR2 SYGVQD (reference sequence).

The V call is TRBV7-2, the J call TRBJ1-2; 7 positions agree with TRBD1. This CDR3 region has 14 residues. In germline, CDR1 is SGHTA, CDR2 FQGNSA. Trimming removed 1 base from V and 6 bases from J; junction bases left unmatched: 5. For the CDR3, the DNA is TGTGCCAGCAGCTTAGTAGACAGGGAAAATGGCTACACCTTC. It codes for CASSLVDRENGYTF. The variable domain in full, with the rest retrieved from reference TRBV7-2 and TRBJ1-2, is GAGVSQSPSNKVTEKGKDVELRCDPISGHTALYWYRQSLGQGLEFLIYFQGNSAPDKSGLPSDRFSAERTGGSVSTLTIQRTQQEDSAVYLCASSLVDRENGYTFGSGTRLTVV.

CDR3 DNA: TGTGCCATCAGTGTCGGAGGGAGGGGTGAAGAGACCCAGTACTTC. Its translation is CAISVGGRGEETQYF. The V and J genes are TRBV10-3 and TRBJ2-5; 7 bases line up with TRBD2. Germline V lookup: CDR1 ENHRY, CDR2 SYGVKD. There are 15 residues in the CDR3. The V gene end was trimmed by 4 bases and the J gene end by 3 bases; junction bases not matched to a gene: 8.

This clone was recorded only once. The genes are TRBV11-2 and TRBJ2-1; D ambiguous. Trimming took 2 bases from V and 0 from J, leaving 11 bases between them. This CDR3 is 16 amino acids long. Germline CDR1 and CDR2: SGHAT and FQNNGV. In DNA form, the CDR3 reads TGTGCCAGCAGCTTAATATCCGCGAGCTCCTACAATGAGCAGTTCTTC. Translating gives CASSLISASSYNEQFF.

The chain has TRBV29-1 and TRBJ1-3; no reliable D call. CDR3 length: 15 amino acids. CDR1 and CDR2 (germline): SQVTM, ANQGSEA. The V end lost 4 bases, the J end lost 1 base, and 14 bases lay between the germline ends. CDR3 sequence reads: CSVVSHSGSGNTIYF. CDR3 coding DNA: TGCAGCGTTGTGTCGCACAGCGGATCTGGAAACACCATATATTTT.

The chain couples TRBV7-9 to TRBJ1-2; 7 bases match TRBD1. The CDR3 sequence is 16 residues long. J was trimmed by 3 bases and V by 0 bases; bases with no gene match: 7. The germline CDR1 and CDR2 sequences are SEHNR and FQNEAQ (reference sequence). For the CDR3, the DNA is TGTGCCAGCAGCTTAGCAATAGACAGGGCTTACTATGGCTACACCTTC. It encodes CASSLAIDRAYYGYTF.

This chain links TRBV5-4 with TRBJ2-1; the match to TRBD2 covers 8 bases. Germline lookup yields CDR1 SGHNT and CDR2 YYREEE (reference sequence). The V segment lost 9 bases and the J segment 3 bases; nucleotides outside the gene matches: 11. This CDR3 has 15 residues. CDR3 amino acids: CATKSGSPHYNEQFF. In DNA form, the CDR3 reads TGTGCCACCAAGAGCGGGAGTCCCCACTACAATGAGCAGTTCTTC.

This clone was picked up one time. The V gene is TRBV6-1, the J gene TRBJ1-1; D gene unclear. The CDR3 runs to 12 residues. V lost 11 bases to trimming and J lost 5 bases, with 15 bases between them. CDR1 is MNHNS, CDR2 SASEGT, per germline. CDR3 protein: CASSGRKTEAFF. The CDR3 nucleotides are TGTGCCTCTTCTGGGAGGAAAACTGAAGCTTTCTTT.

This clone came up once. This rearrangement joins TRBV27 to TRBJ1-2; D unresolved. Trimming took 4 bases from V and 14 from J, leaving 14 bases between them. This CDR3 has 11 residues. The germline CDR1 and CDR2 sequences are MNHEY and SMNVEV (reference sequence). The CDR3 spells CASSSPYSRTF. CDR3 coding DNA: TGTGCCAGCAGTTCCCCGTACAGTAGAACCTTC.

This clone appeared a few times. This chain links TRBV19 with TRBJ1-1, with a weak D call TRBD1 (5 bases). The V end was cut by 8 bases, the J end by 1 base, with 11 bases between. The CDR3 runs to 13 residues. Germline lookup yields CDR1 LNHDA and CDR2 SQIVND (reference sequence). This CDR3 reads CASSWTQNTEAFF. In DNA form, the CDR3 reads TGTGCCAGTTCTTGGACACAGAACACTGAAGCTTTCTTT.

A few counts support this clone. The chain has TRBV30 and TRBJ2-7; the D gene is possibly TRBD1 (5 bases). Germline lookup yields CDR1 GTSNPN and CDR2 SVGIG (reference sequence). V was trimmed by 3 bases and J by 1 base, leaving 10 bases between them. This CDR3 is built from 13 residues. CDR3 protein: CAWRSRESYEQYF. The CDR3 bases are TGTGCCTGGAGGTCCAGGGAATCCTACGAGCAGTACTTC.

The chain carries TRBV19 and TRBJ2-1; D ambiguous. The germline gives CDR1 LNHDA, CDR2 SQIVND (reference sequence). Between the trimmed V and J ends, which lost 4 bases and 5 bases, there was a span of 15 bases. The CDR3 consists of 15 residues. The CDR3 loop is CASSTRSGVHNEQFF. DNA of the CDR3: TGTGCCAGTAGTACCAGGTCTGGCGTTCACAATGAGCAGTTCTTC.

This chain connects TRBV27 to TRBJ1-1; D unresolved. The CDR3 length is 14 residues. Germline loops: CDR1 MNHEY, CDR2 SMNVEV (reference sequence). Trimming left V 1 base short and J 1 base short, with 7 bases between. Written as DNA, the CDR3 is TGTGCCAGCAGTTTATTTGGCAGGAACACTGAAGCTTTCTTT. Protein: CASSLFGRNTEAFF.

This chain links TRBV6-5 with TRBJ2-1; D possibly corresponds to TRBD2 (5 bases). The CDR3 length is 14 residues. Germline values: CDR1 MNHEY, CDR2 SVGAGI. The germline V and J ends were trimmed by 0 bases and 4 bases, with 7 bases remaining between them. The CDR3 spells CASSYSTGYNEQFF. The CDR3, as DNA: TGTGCCAGCAGTTACTCTACGGGGTACAATGAGCAGTTCTTC.

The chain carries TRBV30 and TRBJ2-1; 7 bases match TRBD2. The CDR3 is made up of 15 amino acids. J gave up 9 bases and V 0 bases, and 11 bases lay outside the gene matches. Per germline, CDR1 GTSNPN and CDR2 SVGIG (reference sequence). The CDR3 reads CAWSVRRTRKGEQFF. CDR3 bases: TGTGCCTGGAGTGTACGTAGGACTAGAAAGGGTGAGCAGTTCTTC.